This T cell receptor beta chain comes out of a study of blood T cell repertoires in COVID-19. Across the whole study: Researchers got acute and convalescent COVID-19 samples from the United States, Italy and Spain.

Germline V CDR1 and CDR2: SQVTM, ANQGSEA. The V gene lost 7 bases and the J gene lost 4 bases, with 11 bases spanning the gap. The CDR3 consists of 12 residues. Repertoires were generated with immunoSEQ multiplex PCR, while TCRdb's copy carries only in-frame clones and drops some. The sample holds around 200,000 clones; 85% to 90% are singletons and the top ten take 18%. Input material: peripheral blood. This chain links TRBV29-1 with TRBJ1-3; D might be TRBD1 (5 bases). This sequence originates from a person aged 65 to 79 with COVID-19, enrolled during active disease. The CDR3 here is CSGGEGGNTIYF. The CDR3, as DNA: TGCAGCGGAGGGGAGGGGGGAAACACCATATATTTT.